This is a list of T cell receptor beta chains from one sample in a study of blood T cell repertoires in COVID-19. Assay used: immunoSEQ multiplex PCR; TCRdb lists only in-frame clones, some missing. The sample holds around 140,000 clones; around 89% are singletons and the top ten take about 9.3%. The sequencing input was peripheral blood. All receptors derive from a man aged 45 to 65 with acute or convalescent COVID-19. The CDR3 runs from the conserved cysteine through the conserved F or W. The D gene is left open where the match is weak. Part of the rows lack a size; the others show once, few, many or a class for expanded clones.

D gene	J gene	V gene	clone size	CDR3 protein	CDR3 DNA
NA	TRBJ1-3	TRBV18	NA	CASSPLQGSGNTIYF	TGTGCCAGCTCACCGCTGCAGGGCTCTGGAAACACCATATATTTT
NA	TRBJ1-1	TRBV29-1	NA	CSVAGFAQHREAFF	TGCAGCGTTGCGGGGTTTGCACAGCACCGGGAAGCTTTCTTT
NA	TRBJ1-1	TRBV6-4	NA	CASSPGGGLRNTEAFF	TGTGCCAGCAGCCCGGGGGGGGGCCTGCGGAACACTGAAGCTTTCTTT
TRBD1	TRBJ2-7	TRBV19	once	CASSHTPGTGYYEQYF	TGTGCCAGTAGTCATACCCCCGGGACAGGGTACTACGAGCAGTACTTC
NA	TRBJ1-1	TRBV13	NA	CASSYVVWALNTEAFF	TGTGCCAGCAGTTACGTAGTCTGGGCGCTGAACACTGAAGCTTTCTTT
NA	TRBJ1-6	TRBV7-9	NA	CASSLDGINSPLHF	TGTGCCAGCAGCTTAGATGGCATTAATTCACCCCTCCACTTT
NA	TRBJ2-7	TRBV7-2	NA	CASSRQRSYEQYF	TGTGCCAGCAGCCGACAGAGGTCCTACGAGCAGTACTTC
TRBD2	TRBJ2-1	TRBV4-2	NA	CASSMSTSGVYNEQFF	TGTGCCAGCAGTATGAGTACTAGCGGGGTCTACAATGAGCAGTTCTTC
NA	TRBJ1-6	TRBV19	NA	CASNPPGDRDSPLHF	TGTGCCAGTAACCCACCAGGGGACCGCGATTCACCCCTCCACTTT
TRBD1	TRBJ2-3	TRBV18	NA	CASSPPWTGGGTDTQYF	TGTGCCAGCTCACCACCCTGGACAGGGGGTGGTACAGATACGCAGTATTTT
NA	TRBJ2-7	TRBV2	NA	CASNNYEQYF	TGTGCCAGCAACAACTACGAGCAGTACTTC
TRBD1	TRBJ2-1	TRBV7-2	once	CASTTRDRTYNEQFF	TGTGCCAGCACGACCCGGGACAGAACCTACAATGAGCAGTTCTTC
TRBD2	TRBJ2-7	TRBV6-6	NA	CASSRHRLAGVQYEQYF	TGTGCCAGCAGTCGTCATCGACTAGCGGGAGTTCAGTACGAGCAGTACTTC
NA	TRBJ2-7	TRBV20-1	NA	CSASLGGRFSYEQYF	TGCAGTGCTAGTTTAGGCGGCCGATTCTCCTACGAGCAGTACTTC
NA	TRBJ2-1	TRBV5-4	NA	CASSLEGLHNEQFF	TGTGCCAGCAGCTTGGAGGGACTTCACAATGAGCAGTTCTTC
NA	TRBJ1-2	TRBV28	NA	CASSIWGDGYTF	TGTGCCAGCAGTATTTGGGGGGACGGCTACACCTTC
TRBD1	TRBJ2-1	TRBV5-4	NA	CASSLDRYNEQFF	TGTGCCAGCAGCCTGGACAGGTACAATGAGCAGTTCTTC
NA	TRBJ1-5	TRBV28	NA	CASSLLSVRQPQHF	TGTGCCAGCAGTTTATTATCTGTTCGTCAGCCCCAGCATTTT
NA	TRBJ2-5	TRBV5-1	NA	CASSLVGTQYF	TGCGCCAGCAGCTTGGTCGGGACCCAGTACTTC
TRBD2	TRBJ2-7	TRBV3-1/TRBV3-2	NA	CASSQDLPSGGLLPPYEQYF	TGTGCCAGCAGCCAAGATCTTCCTAGCGGGGGTCTGCTACCCCCCTACGAGCAGTACTTC
NA	TRBJ1-4	TRBV29-1	NA	CSVEGQGYEKLFF	TGCAGCGTTGAGGGTCAGGGGTACGAAAAACTGTTTTTT
NA	TRBJ2-7	TRBV5-8	NA	CASSWEVSSYEQYF	TGTGCCAGCAGCTGGGAGGTGTCCTCCTACGAGCAGTACTTC
TRBD1	TRBJ1-2	TRBV2	NA	CASRQGVSNYGYTF	TGTGCCAGCAGGCAGGGGGTTTCTAACTATGGCTACACCTTC
TRBD1	TRBJ1-5	TRBV27	once	CASSPLQGARLGPQHF	TGTGCCAGCAGTCCACTACAGGGGGCCCGGTTGGGGCCCCAGCATTTT
NA	TRBJ1-3	TRBV11-2	NA	CASTVSAGTGGNTIYF	TGTGCCAGCACCGTCTCGGCAGGTACCGGTGGAAACACCATATATTTT
TRBD2	TRBJ2-3	TRBV19	once	CASSGGERQVWTDTQYF	TGTGCCAGTAGTGGGGGGGAGCGCCAGGTTTGGACAGATACGCAGTATTTT
NA	TRBJ1-1	TRBV15	NA	CATSSNRASETEAFF	TGTGCCACCAGCTCAAACAGGGCGTCCGAGACTGAAGCTTTCTTT
TRBD2	TRBJ2-5	TRBV5-1	NA	CASSPRDYTTQETQYF	TGCGCCAGCAGCCCTCGGGACTATACCACACAAGAGACCCAGTACTTC
NA	TRBJ2-3	TRBV4-1	once	CASSHPWRTDTQYF	TGCGCCAGCAGCCACCCTTGGCGCACAGATACGCAGTATTTT
TRBD1	TRBJ2-1	TRBV4-1	NA	CASSQTGVGLYNEQFF	TGCGCCAGCAGCCAAACAGGGGTTGGCCTCTACAATGAGCAGTTCTTC
NA	TRBJ2-1	TRBV5-4	NA	CASSLAGSSRNEQFF	TGTGCCAGCAGCTTGGCCGGGAGTTCGAGGAATGAGCAGTTCTTC
NA	TRBJ1-4	TRBV5-6	NA	CASSYTGIPNEKLFF	TGTGCCAGCAGCTACACAGGGATCCCTAATGAAAAACTGTTTTTT
TRBD1	TRBJ1-5	TRBV16	NA	CASSNRGNQPQHF	TGTGCCAGCAGCAACAGGGGTAATCAGCCCCAGCATTTT
NA	TRBJ1-5	TRBV6-5	NA	CASITAGGYNQPQHF	TGTGCCAGCATTACGGCGGGAGGGTACAATCAGCCCCAGCATTTT
TRBD2	TRBJ2-5	TRBV27	NA	CASSMGGVWETQYF	TGTGCCAGCAGTATGGGAGGGGTTTGGGAGACCCAGTACTTC